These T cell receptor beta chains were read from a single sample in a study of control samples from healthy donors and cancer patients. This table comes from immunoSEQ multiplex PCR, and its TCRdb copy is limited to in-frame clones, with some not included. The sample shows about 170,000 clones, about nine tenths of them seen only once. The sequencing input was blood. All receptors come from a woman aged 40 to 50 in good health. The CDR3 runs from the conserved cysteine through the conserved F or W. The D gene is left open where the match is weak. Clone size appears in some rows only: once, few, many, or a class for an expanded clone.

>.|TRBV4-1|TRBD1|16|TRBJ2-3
CASSQEGGRGSDTQYF
TGCGCCAGCAGCCAAGAGGGCGGCAGGGGGTCAGATACGCAGTATTTT
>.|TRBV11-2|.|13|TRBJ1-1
CASSTNMNTEAFF
TGTGCCAGCAGCACAAACATGAACACTGAAGCTTTCTTT
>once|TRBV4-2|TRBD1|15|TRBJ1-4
CASSQRGQINEKLFF
TGTGCCAGCAGCCAACGGGGACAGATTAATGAAAAACTGTTTTTT
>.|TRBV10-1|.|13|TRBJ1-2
CASREDSFYGYTF
TGCGCCAGCAGGGAGGACAGTTTCTATGGCTACACCTTC
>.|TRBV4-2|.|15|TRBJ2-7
CASSQETVPSYEQYF
TGTGCCAGCAGCCAAGAGACAGTGCCTTCCTACGAGCAGTACTTC
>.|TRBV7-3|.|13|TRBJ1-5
CASSMGGNQPQHF
TGTGCCAGCAGCATGGGGGGCAATCAGCCCCAGCATTTT
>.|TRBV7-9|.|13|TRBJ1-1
CASSPGGPTEAFF
TGTGCCAGCAGCCCCGGGGGCCCCACTGAAGCTTTCTTT
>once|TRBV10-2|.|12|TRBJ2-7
CASRGTLEEQYF
TGCGCCAGTCGGGGGACCCTTGAAGAGCAGTACTTC
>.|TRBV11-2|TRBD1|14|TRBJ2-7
CASSPGTVHYEQYF
TGTGCCAGCAGCCCCGGGACAGTCCACTACGAGCAGTACTTC
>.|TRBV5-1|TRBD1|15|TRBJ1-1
CASSLGGQVNTEAFF
TGCGCCAGCAGCTTGGGGGGACAGGTGAACACTGAAGCTTTCTTT
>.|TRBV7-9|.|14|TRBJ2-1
CASSSPSGFHEQFF
TGTGCCAGCAGCTCCCCCTCAGGGTTTCATGAGCAGTTCTTC
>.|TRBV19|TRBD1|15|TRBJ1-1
CASSSSGQGATEAFF
TGTGCCAGTAGTAGTTCCGGACAGGGGGCAACTGAAGCTTTCTTT
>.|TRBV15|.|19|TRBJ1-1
CATSRVPWDLRGLNTEAFF
TGTGCCACCAGCAGAGTACCATGGGACCTCAGGGGATTGAACACTGAAGCTTTCTTT
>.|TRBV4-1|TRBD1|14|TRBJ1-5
CASSQWQGVQPQHF
TGCGCCAGCAGCCAATGGCAGGGGGTTCAGCCCCAGCATTTT
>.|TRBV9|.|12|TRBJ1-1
CASGEQFTEAFF
TGTGCCAGCGGGGAACAGTTCACTGAAGCTTTCTTT
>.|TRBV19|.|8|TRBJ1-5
CATTLAHF
TGTGCCACTACCCTAGCGCATTTT
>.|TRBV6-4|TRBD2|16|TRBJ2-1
CASSAANSGGVNEQFF
TGTGCCAGCAGTGCCGCAAATAGCGGGGGGGTCAATGAGCAGTTCTTC
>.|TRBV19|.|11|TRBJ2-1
CASRLGGEQFF
TGTGCCAGTAGGCTGGGTGGCGAGCAGTTCTTC
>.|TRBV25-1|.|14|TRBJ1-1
CASSELTGNTEAFF
TGTGCCAGCAGTGAATTGACAGGGAACACTGAAGCTTTCTTT
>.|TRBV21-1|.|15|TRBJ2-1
CASSKWVDRDNEQFF
TGTGCCAGCAGCAAATGGGTGGACAGGGACAATGAGCAGTTCTTC
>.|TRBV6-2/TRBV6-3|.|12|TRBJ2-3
CASRPTADTQYF
TGTGCCAGCAGGCCTACGGCAGATACGCAGTATTTT
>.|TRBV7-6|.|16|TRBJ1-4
CASSSYPETTNEKLFF
TGTGCCAGCAGCTCCTACCCTGAGACAACTAATGAAAAACTGTTTTTT
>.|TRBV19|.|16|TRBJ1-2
CASSRSLDEPIRGYTF
TGTGCCAGTAGTAGGAGCCTGGACGAGCCAATTCGGGGCTACACCTTC
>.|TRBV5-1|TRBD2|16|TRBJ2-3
CASSPLTSGSTDTQYF
TGCGCCAGCAGTCCCTTGACTAGCGGGAGCACAGATACGCAGTATTTT
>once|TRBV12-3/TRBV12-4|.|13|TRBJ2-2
CASIPSTTGELFF
TGTGCCAGCATTCCTAGTACAACCGGGGAGCTGTTTTTT
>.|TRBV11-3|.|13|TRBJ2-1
CASSLYGRDEQFF
TGTGCCAGCAGCTTATATGGTCGAGATGAGCAGTTCTTC
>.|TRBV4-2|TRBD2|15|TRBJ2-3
CASSNLAGYVGTQYF
TGTGCCAGCAGCAACCTAGCGGGGTACGTTGGTACGCAGTATTTT
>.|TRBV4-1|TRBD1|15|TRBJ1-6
CASRAGQRYNSPLHF
TGCGCCAGCAGGGCGGGACAGCGGTATAATTCACCCCTCCACTTT
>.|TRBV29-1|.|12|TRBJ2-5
CSVVTGQETQYF
TGCAGCGTTGTGACAGGACAAGAGACCCAGTACTTC
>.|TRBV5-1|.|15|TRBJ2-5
CASSLVGQAEETQYF
TGCGCCAGCAGCTTGGTCGGGCAGGCCGAAGAGACCCAGTACTTC
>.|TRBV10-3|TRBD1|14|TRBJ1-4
CAISEDRDNEKLFF
TGTGCCATCAGTGAGGACAGGGATAATGAAAAACTGTTTTTT
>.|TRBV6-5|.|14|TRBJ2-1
CASSYGEVYNEQFF
TGTGCCAGCAGTTACGGTGAGGTCTACAATGAGCAGTTCTTC
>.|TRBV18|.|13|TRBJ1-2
CASSPRSGEGYTF
TGTGCCAGCTCACCACGGTCAGGGGAGGGCTACACCTTC
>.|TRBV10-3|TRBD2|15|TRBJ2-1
CAISETSGEYNEQFF
TGTGCCATCAGTGAGACTAGCGGGGAGTACAATGAGCAGTTCTTC
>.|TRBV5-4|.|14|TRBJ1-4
CASSPGHSNEKLFF
TGTGCCAGCAGCCCGGGACACTCTAATGAAAAACTGTTTTTT
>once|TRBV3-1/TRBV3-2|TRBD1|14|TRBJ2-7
CASSQEDRGSEQYF
TGTGCCAGCAGCCAAGAGGACAGGGGGAGCGAGCAGTACTTC
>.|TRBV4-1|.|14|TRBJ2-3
CASSPLSSTDTQYF
TGCGCCAGCAGCCCCCTCAGTAGCACAGATACGCAGTATTTT
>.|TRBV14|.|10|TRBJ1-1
CASNLAGAFF
TGTGCCAGCAACCTAGCGGGAGCTTTCTTT
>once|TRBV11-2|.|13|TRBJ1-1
CASSLDRTVGAFF
TGTGCCAGCAGCTTGGACCGGACAGTTGGAGCTTTCTTT
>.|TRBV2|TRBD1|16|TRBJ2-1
CASSNTGTGGYNEQFF
TGTGCCAGCAGTAATACCGGGACAGGGGGTTACAATGAGCAGTTCTTC
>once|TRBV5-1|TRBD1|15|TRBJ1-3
CASSRDRVTGNTIYF
TGCGCCAGCAGCCGTGACAGGGTGACCGGAAACACCATATATTTT
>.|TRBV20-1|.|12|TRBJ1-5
CSASNGNQPQHF
TGCAGTGCTAGTAATGGAAATCAGCCCCAGCATTTT
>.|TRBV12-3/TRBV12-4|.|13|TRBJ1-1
CASSYTGDTEAFF
TGTGCCAGCAGCTATACAGGAGACACTGAAGCTTTCTTT
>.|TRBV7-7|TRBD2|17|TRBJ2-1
CASSPWTSGGIWNEQFF
TGTGCCAGCAGCCCCTGGACTAGCGGGGGCATTTGGAATGAGCAGTTCTTC
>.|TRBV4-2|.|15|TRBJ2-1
CASSQELASYNEQFF
TGTGCCAGCAGCCAAGAACTAGCATCCTACAATGAGCAGTTCTTC
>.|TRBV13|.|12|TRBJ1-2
CASREHTGGYTF
TGTGCCAGCAGGGAACATACAGGGGGCTACACCTTC
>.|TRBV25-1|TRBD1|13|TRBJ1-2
CASSKRTGDGYTF
TGTGCCAGCAGTAAACGGACAGGGGATGGCTACACCTTC
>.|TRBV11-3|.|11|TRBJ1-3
CASSPGATIYF
TGTGCCAGCAGCCCAGGGGCAACCATATATTTT
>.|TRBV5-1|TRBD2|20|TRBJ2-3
CASSLTPASGGVLSTDTQYF
TGCGCCAGCAGCTTGACCCCCGCTAGCGGGGGGGTCTTGAGCACAGATACGCAGTATTTT
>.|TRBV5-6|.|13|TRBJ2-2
CASSPADTGELFF
TGTGCCAGCAGCCCGGCTGACACCGGGGAGCTGTTTTTT
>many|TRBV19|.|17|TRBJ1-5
CASSRRGTVGSNQPQHF
TGTGCCAGTAGCCGCCGTGGGACGGTCGGGAGCAATCAGCCCCAGCATTTT
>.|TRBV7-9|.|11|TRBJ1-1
CASSRPVEAFF
TGTGCCAGCAGCCGGCCTGTTGAAGCTTTCTTT
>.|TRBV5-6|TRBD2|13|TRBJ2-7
CASSLVAGGFQYF
TGTGCCAGCAGCTTGGTTGCGGGGGGCTTCCAGTACTTC
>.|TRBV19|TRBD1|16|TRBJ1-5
CASSPRQGISRQPQHF
TGTGCCAGTAGTCCCCGACAGGGGATCTCTCGTCAGCCCCAGCATTTT
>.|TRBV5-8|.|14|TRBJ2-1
CASSADTSYNEQFF
TGTGCCAGCAGCGCTGACACCTCCTACAATGAGCAGTTCTTC
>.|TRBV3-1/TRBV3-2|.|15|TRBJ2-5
CASSQLSWNQETQYF
TGTGCCAGCAGCCAACTTTCCTGGAACCAAGAGACCCAGTACTTC
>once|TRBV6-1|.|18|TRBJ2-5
CASSAGTAGIRSQETQYF
TGTGCCAGCAGTGCCGGGACAGCGGGTATTAGGAGCCAAGAGACCCAGTACTTC